This T cell receptor beta chain comes out of a study of regulatory T cells in long-lasting Graves disease (dated by TCRdb to the early 2020s). For the wider study: Persistent Graves' disease was defined as persistently positive TSH receptor autoantibodies together with antithyroid drug treatment for over 5 years. Persistent Graves' disease patients were compared with newly diagnosed Graves' disease patients by peripheral blood TCR sequencing and RNA sequencing. The study was conducted in China and was registered as a clinical trial. A total of some 35 samples underwent TCR sequencing: around 13 from persistent and about 20 from newly diagnosed Graves' disease patients. Antithyroid drugs had been taken for approximately ten years on average by persistent Graves' disease patients in the clinical cohort.

Summary of the overall study and its limitations: Sequencing and analysis were restricted to the TCR beta chain. Patients with persistent disease shared more public clonotypes (around 3,000) than newly diagnosed patients did (966). Persistent disease showed preferential use of TRBV28, TRBJ1-2 and TRBJ2-5, whereas newly diagnosed disease favored TRBV20-1 and TRBJ2-1. The authors noted that the small sample size was a limitation that may lower accuracy. Peripheral blood alone was examined, since thyroid tissue, which constituted the primary lesion, could not be accessed. Compared with newly diagnosed patients, persistent Graves' disease patients had lower TCR Shannon entropy and fewer highly expanded clones, which suggests clonal expansion.

This sample's time point label indicates: persistent/refractory GD, antithyroid drugs over 5 years with positive TRAb. For both TCR sequencing and RNA sequencing, RNA was extracted from PBMCs using TRIzol. Graves' disease was diagnosed according to American Thyroid Association guidelines. Recruitment of patients was carried out at an endocrinology department in Xi'an, China. From each patient, around 8.3 milliliters of peripheral blood was collected into an EDTA anticoagulant tube. Ficoll Paque Plus density gradient separation was used to isolate PBMCs, and no further T cell sorting was performed. An Agilent 2100 Bioanalyzer and agarose gel were used to check RNA quality, while a NanoDrop 2000 measured RNA concentration. This clonotype was detected only a few times. No antigen is known for it. Per-base quality was not reported, and no clone a single base away is much larger than it. Library method: multiplex PCR. Reads for this sample came from an Illumina HiSeq 4000. iRepertoire HTBI primers and Arm-PCR amplification of CDR3 regions were used to construct TCR beta libraries. PCR products were gel purified before sequencing. Regarding the original processing steps: Gene usage analysis of CDR3 amino acid clonotypes relied on the 60 to 65 TRBV and 15 or so TRBJ segments identified across samples. COPE and FqMerger were used to merge filtered high-quality paired reads into contigs. Contigs were aligned with BLAST to IMGT TRBV, TRBD and TRBJ reference genes, and CDR3 was defined per IMGT. Highly expanded clones were defined as clonotypes with a frequency above 0.1%. Repertoire diversity was measured by Shannon entropy, and V-J evenness by the Gini coefficient. A clonotype was considered public if more than one individual shared it. TCRdb passed the public sequencing reads through fastp at Q25 and MiXCR, retaining productive beta sequences. Rows are combined by CDR3 protein, so each entry shows the most common genes and DNA. These V and J calls derive from TCRdb rather than the authors' analysis. The sample table lists around 300,000 distinct CDR3 sequences, roughly a fifth of them with a count of one. 56% of the sample is held by the ten biggest clonotypes.

The V and J ends are trimmed by 3 bases and 5 bases, leaving 17 bases between them. The CDR3, cysteine through phenylalanine, is 15 amino acids long. Only CDR3 DNA remains: 45 bases, in frame from the first base. CDR1 and CDR2 are drawn from the germline V gene: SGDLS, YYNGEE. The sequence derives from a female donor with Graves disease. This receptor chain uses TRBV9 and TRBJ2-5, with the D call tentatively TRBD1 or TRBD2, each fitting 5 bases. The specimen comprised peripheral blood mononuclear cells (PBMCs), sampled when the disease was refractory, from a patient treated with antithyroid drugs. The encoded CDR3 is CASSANRDRGETQYF. The base sequence is TGTGCCAGCAGCGCCAACCGAGACAGAGGGGAGACCCAGTACTTC.